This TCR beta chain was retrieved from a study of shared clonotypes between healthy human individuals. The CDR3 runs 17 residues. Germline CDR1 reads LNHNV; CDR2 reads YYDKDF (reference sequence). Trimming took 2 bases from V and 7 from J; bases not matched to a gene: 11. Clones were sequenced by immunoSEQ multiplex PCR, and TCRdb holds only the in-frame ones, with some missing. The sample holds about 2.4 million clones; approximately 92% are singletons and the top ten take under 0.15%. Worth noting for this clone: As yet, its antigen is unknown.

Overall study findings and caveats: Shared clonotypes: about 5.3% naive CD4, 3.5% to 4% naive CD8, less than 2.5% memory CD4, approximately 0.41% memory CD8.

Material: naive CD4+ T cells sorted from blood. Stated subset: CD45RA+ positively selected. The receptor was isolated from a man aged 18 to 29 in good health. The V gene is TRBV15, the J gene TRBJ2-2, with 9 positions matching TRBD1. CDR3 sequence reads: CATSRMGGTGHIGELFF. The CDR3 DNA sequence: TGTGCCACCAGCAGAATGGGCGGGACAGGGCATATCGGGGAGCTGTTTTTT.